The TCR beta chain under discussion was sequenced for a study of blood T cell repertoires in COVID-19. Overall study context: Whether acute or convalescent, the COVID-19 samples came from the United States, Italy and Spain. In each case, the material was cDNA or gDNA derived from T cells, B-cell-depleted T cells, or PBMCs.

The CDR3 has 15 amino acids. Germline-derived CDR1 and CDR2 are MDHEN and SYDVKM. The V end was cut by 6 bases, the J end by 4 bases, with 18 bases between. Method: immunoSEQ multiplex PCR; TCRdb's copy keeps in-frame clones and lacks some. The table lists around 170,000 clones, around 86% of them singletons. The source is a man in his sixties with COVID-19, enrolled during active disease. Sequencing input: peripheral blood. V and J are TRBV28 and TRBJ1-2, with a weak D call TRBD1 (5 bases). The CDR3 loop is CASSQPPGTSYGYTF. The CDR3 coding sequence is TGTGCCAGCAGCCAGCCACCAGGGACTTCCTATGGCTACACCTTC.